This T cell receptor beta chain was sequenced in a study of blood T cell repertoires in COVID-19. Whole-study context: PBMCs, B-cell-depleted T cells, or T cells provided the cDNA or gDNA that made up the material.

As handled by the study authors: Cell counts per sample came from amplifying reference gene primers. The data were produced by immunoSEQ multiplex PCR, yet TCRdb's version contains in-frame clones alone and is incomplete. From that table come the V and J calls and clone size; the DNA was used to work out D and trimming. The repertoire has 30,000 to 50,000 clones, about four fifths of them found once; the top ten carry about two fifths. The CDR3 loop spans 16 amino acids. J gave up 5 bases and V 7 bases, and 13 bases lay outside the gene matches. Germline CDR1 and CDR2: SGHNT and YYREEE (reference sequence).

The receptor was derived from an elderly man with active or convalescent COVID-19. Material for sequencing was peripheral blood. The V call is TRBV5-4, the J call TRBJ2-1; 9 nucleotides align to TRBD1. Here the CDR3 DNA reads TGTGCCAGCGGAAACCCGTTGGGACAGGGCCACAATGAGCAGTTCTTC. Its translation: CASGNPLGQGHNEQFF.